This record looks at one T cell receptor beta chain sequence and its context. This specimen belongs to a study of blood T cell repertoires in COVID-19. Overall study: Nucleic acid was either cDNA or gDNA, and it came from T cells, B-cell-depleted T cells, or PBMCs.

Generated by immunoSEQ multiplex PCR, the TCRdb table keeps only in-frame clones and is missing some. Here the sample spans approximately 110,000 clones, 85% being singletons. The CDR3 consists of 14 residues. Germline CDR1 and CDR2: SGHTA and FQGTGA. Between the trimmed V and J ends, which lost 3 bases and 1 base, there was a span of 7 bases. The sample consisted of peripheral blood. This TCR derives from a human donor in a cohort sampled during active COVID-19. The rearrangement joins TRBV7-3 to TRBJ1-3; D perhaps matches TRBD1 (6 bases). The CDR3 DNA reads TGTGCCAGCAGCTTGACAGGATCTGGAAACACCATATATTTT. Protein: CASSLTGSGNTIYF.